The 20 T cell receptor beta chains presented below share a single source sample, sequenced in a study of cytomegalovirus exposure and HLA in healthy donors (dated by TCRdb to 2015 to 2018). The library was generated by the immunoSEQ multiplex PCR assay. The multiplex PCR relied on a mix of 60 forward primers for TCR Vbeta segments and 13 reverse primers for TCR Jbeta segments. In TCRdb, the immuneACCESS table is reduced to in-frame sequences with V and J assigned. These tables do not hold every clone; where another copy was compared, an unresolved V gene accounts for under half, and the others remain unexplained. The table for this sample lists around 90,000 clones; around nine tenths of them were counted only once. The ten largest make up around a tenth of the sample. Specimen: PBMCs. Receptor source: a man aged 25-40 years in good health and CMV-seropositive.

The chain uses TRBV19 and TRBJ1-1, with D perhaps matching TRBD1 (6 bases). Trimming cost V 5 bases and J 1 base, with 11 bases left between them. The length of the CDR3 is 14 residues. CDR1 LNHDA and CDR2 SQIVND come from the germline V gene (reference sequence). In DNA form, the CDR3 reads TGTGCCAGTAGTCTGCGACAGGAGAACACTGAAGCTTTCTTT. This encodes CASSLRQENTEAFF.

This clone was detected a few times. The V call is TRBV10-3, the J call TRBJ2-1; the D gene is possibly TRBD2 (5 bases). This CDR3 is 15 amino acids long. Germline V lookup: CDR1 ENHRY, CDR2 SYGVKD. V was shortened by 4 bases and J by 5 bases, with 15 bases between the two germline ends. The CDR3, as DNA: TGTGCCATCAGTGGGGTGGGAGCGTCCAACAATGAGCAGTTCTTC. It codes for CAISGVGASNNEQFF.

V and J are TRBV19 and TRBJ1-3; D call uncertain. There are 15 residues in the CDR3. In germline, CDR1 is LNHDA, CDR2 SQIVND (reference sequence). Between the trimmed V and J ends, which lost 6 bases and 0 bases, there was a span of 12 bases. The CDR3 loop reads CASRSGSSSGNTIYF. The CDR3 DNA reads TGTGCCAGTAGATCTGGTTCGAGCTCTGGAAACACCATATATTTT.

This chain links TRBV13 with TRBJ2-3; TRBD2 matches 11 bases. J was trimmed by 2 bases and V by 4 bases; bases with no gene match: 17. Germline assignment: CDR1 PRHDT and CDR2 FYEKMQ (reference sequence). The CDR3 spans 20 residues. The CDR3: CASSSIAGGQGPDHTDTQYF. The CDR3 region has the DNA TGTGCCAGCAGCTCAATAGCGGGAGGGCAAGGACCCGACCACACAGATACGCAGTATTTT.

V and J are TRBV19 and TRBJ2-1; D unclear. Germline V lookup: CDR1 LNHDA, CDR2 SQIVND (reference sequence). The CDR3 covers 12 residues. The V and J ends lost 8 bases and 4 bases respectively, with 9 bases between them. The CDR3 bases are TGTGCCAGTTCTCACAGATACAATGAGCAGTTCTTC. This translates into CASSHRYNEQFF.

The CDR3: CASSVWLGQGGETQYF. In DNA, the CDR3 is TGTGCCAGCAGCGTTTGGTTGGGACAGGGAGGGGAGACCCAGTACTTC. V is TRBV9 and J is TRBJ2-5; TRBD1 matches at 9 bases. The CDR3 is made up of 16 amino acids. Trimming removed 2 bases from V and 5 bases from J; junction bases left unmatched: 10. Germline assignment: CDR1 SGDLS and CDR2 YYNGEE.

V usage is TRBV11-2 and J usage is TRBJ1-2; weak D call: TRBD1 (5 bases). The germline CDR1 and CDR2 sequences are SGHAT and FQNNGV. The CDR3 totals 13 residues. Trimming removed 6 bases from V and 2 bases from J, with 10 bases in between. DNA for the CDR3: TGTGCCAGCAGTTCGGGGGGGAACTATGGCTACACCTTC. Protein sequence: CASSSGGNYGYTF. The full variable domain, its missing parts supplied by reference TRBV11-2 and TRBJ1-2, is EAGVAQSPRYKIIEKRQSVAFWCNPISGHATLYWYQQILGQGPKLLIQFQNNGVVDDSQLPKDRFSAERLKGVDSTLKIQPAKLEDSAVYLCASSSGGNYGYTFGSGTRLTVV.

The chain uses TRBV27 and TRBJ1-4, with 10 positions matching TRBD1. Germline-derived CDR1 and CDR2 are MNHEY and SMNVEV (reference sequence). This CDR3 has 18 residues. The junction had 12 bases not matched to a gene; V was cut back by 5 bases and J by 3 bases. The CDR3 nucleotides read TGTGCCAGCAGTGCCGCCGGGACAGGGGTCGGGGCTAATGAAAAACTGTTTTTT. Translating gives CASSAAGTGVGANEKLFF.

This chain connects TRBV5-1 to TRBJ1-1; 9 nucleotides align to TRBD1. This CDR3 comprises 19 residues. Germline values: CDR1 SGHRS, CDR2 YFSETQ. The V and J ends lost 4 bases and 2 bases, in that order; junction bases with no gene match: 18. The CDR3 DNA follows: TGCGCCAGCAGCCAATCTCTACAGGGGGCGCCTTGGATAAACACTGAAGCTTTCTTT. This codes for CASSQSLQGAPWINTEAFF.

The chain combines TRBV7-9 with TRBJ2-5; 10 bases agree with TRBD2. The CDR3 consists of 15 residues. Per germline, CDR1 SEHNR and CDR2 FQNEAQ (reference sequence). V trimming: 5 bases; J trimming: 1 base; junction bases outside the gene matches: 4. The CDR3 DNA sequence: TGTGCCAGCAGCATACTAGCGGGGTCCCAAGAGACCCAGTACTTC. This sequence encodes CASSILAGSQETQYF.

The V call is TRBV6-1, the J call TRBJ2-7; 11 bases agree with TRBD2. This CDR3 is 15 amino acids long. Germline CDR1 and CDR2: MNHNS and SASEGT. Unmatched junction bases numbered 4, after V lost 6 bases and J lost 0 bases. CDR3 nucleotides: TGTGCCAGCAGCCAAGGGACTAGCGGCTCCTACGAGCAGTACTTC. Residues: CASSQGTSGSYEQYF.

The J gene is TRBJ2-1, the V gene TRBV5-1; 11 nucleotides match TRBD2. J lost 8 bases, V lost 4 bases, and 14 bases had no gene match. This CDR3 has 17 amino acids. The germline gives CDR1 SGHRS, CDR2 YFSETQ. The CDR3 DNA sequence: TGCGCCAGCAGCATGGGACTAGCGGAACCGAGGGGCCATGAGCAGTTCTTC. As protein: CASSMGLAEPRGHEQFF. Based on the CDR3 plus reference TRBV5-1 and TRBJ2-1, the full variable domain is KAGVTQTPRYLIKTRGQQVTLSCSPISGHRSVSWYQQTPGQGLQFLFEYFSETQRNKGNFPGRFSGRQFSNSRSEMNVSTLELGDSALYLCASSMGLAEPRGHEQFFGPGTRLTVL.

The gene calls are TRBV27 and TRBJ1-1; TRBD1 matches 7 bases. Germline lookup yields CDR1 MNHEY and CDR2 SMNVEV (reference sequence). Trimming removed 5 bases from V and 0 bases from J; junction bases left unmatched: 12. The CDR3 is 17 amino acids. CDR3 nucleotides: TGTGCCAGCAGTCCCCGGGACAGATTCTTCATGAACACTGAAGCTTTCTTT. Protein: CASSPRDRFFMNTEAFF.

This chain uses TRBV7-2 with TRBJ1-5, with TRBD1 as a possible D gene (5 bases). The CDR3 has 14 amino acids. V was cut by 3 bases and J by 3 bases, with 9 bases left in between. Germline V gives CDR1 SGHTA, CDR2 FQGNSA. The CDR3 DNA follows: TGTGCCAGCAGCTTGGGGGGAGTCAATCAGCCCCAGCATTTT. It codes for CASSLGGVNQPQHF.

The DNA of the CDR3 is TGCGCCAGCAGCTTGGCTACTGCAGGGATAGATACGCAGTATTTT. Its translation: CASSLATAGIDTQYF. This chain uses TRBV5-1 with TRBJ2-3; D possibly corresponds to TRBD1 (5 bases). Per the germline V gene, CDR1 is SGHRS and CDR2 is YFSETQ. The CDR3 extends over 15 amino acids. The V end lost 0 bases, the J end lost 5 bases, and 13 bases lay between the germline ends.

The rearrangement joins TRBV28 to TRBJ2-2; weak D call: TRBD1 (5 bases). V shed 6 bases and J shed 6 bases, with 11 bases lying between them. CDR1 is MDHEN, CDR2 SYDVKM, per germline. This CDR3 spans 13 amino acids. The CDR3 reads CASRGTGSGELFF. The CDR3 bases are TGTGCCAGCAGGGGTACAGGTTCCGGGGAGCTGTTTTTT. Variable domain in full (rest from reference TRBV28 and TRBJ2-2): DVKVTQSSRYLVKRTGEKVFLECVQDMDHENMFWYRQDPGLGLRLIYFSYDVKMKEKGDIPEGYSVSREKKERFSLILESASTNQTSMYLCASRGTGSGELFFGEGSRLTVL.

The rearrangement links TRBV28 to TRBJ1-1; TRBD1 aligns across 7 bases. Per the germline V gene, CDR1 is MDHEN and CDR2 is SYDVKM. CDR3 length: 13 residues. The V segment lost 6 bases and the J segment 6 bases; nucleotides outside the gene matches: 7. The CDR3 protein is CASRGQAVAEAFF. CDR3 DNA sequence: TGTGCCAGCAGAGGACAGGCCGTCGCTGAAGCTTTCTTT. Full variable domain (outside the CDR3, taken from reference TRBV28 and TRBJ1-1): DVKVTQSSRYLVKRTGEKVFLECVQDMDHENMFWYRQDPGLGLRLIYFSYDVKMKEKGDIPEGYSVSREKKERFSLILESASTNQTSMYLCASRGQAVAEAFFGQGTRLTVV.

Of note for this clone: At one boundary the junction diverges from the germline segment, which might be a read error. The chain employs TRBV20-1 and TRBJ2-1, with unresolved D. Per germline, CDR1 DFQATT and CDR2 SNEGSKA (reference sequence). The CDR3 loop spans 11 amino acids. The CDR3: CSARDAAGRLF. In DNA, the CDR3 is TGCAGTGCTAGAGATGCGGCCGGTCGTCTCTTC.

CDR3 coding DNA: TGCGCCAGCAGCCAACCCCTTTTAGCGGCCGGGGAGCTGTTTTTT. Protein: CASSQPLLAAGELFF. The chain uses TRBV4-1 and TRBJ2-2, with D perhaps matching TRBD2 (6 bases). Germline lookup yields CDR1 MGHRA and CDR2 YSYEKL. The CDR3 has 15 residues. V lost 2 bases, J lost 6 bases, and 13 bases lay in between.

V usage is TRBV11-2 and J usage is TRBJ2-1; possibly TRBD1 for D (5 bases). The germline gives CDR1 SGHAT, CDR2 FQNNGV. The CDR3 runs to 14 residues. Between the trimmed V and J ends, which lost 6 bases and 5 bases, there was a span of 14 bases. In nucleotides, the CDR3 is TGTGCCAGCAGGGACAAGGGCGTAGACAATGAGCAGTTCTTC. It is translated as CASRDKGVDNEQFF.